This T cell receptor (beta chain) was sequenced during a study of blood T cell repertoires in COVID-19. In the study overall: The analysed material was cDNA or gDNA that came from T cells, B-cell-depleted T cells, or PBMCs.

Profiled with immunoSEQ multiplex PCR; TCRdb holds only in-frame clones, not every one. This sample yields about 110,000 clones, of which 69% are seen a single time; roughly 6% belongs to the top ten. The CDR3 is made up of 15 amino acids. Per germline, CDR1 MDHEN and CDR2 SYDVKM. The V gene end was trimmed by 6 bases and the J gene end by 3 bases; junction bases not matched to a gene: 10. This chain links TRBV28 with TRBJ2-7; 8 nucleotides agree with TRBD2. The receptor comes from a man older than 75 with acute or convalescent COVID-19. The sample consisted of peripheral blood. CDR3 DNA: TGTGCCAGCAGCCAAACTAGCGGACCCTTCTACGAGCAGTACTTC. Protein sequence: CASSQTSGPFYEQYF.